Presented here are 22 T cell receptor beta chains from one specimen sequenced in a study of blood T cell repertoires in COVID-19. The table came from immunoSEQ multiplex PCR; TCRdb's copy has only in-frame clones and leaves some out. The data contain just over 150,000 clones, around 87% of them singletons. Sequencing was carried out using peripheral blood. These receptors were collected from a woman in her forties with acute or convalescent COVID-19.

The CDR3 DNA reads TGTGCCAGCAGTAACCGGGACATCAATGAGCAGTTCTTC. As protein: CASSNRDINEQFF. J is TRBJ2-1 and V is TRBV6-5; weak D call: TRBD1 (6 bases). Trimming shortened V by 5 bases and J by 6 bases, and 11 bases separated the two germline ends. Germline V CDR1 and CDR2: MNHEY, SVGAGI. CDR3 size: 13 residues.

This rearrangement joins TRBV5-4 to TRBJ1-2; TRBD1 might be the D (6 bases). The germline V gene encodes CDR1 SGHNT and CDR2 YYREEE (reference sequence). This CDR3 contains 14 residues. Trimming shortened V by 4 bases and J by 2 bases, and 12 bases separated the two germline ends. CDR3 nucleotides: TGTGCCAGCAGCCAGAACCAGGGGAACTATGGCTACACCTTC. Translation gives CASSQNQGNYGYTF.

CDR3 in amino acids: CASSTRDSTYNEQFF. CDR3 in DNA: TGTGCCAGCAGCACCCGGGACAGCACCTACAATGAGCAGTTCTTC. The V call is TRBV7-3, the J call TRBJ2-1, with TRBD1 identical over 7 bases. This CDR3 is 15 amino acids long. From germline, CDR1 is SGHTA and CDR2 FQGTGA. Trimming took 5 bases from V and 2 from J; bases not matched to a gene: 6.

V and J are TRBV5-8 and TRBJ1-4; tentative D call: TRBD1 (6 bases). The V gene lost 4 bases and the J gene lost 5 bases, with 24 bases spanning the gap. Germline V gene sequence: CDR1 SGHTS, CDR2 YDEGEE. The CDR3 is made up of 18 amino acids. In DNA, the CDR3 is TGTGCCAGCAGCCTGTCTATTTTTGTGACAGGACTGAATGAAAAACTGTTTTTT. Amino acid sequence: CASSLSIFVTGLNEKLFF.

The CDR3 loop is CSASYEYEQYF. In DNA, the CDR3 is TGCAGTGCTAGCTATGAGTACGAGCAGTACTTC. This rearrangement joins TRBV20-1 to TRBJ2-7, with unresolved D. CDR1 DFQATT and CDR2 SNEGSKA come from the germline V gene (reference sequence). Deletions cut 3 bases from V and 4 bases from J, with 7 bases between. The CDR3 contains 11 residues.

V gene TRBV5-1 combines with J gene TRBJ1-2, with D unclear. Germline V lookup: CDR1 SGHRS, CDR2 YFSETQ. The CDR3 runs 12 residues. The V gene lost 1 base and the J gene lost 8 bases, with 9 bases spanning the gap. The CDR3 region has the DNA TGCGCCAGCAGCTTGAACAGCCGGGGCTACACCTTC. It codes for CASSLNSRGYTF.

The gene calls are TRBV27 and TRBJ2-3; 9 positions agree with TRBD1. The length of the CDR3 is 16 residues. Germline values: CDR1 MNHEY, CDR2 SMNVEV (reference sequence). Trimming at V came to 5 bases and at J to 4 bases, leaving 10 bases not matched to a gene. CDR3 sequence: CASSKKTGGGSDTQYF. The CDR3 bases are TGTGCCAGCAGTAAAAAGACAGGGGGTGGTTCAGATACGCAGTATTTT.

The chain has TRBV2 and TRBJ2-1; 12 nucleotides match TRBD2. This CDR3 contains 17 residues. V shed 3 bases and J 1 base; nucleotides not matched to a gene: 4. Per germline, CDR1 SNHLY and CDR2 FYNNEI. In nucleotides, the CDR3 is TGTGCCAGCAGTGAGACTAGCGGGAGTGAGTCCTACAATGAGCAGTTCTTC. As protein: CASSETSGSESYNEQFF. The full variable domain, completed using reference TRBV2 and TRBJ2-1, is EPEVTQTPSHQVTQMGQEVILRCVPISNHLYFYWYRQILGQKVEFLVSFYNNEISEKSEIFDDQFSVERPDGSNFTLKIRSTKLEDSAMYFCASSETSGSESYNEQFFGPGTRLTVL.

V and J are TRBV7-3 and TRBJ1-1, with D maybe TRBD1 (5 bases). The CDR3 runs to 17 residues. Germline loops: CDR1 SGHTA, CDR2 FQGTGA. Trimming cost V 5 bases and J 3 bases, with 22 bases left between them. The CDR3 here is CASSPMTGGRAYTEAFF. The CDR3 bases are TGTGCCAGCAGCCCAATGACTGGGGGGAGAGCGTACACTGAAGCTTTCTTT.

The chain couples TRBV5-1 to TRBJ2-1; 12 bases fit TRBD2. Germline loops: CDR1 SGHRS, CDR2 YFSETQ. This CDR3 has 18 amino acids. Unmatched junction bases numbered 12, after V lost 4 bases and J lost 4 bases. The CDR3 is CASSRDPLAGGKYNEQFF. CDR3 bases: TGCGCCAGCAGCCGGGACCCGCTAGCGGGAGGGAAATACAATGAGCAGTTCTTC. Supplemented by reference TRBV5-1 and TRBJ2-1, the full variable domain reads KAGVTQTPRYLIKTRGQQVTLSCSPISGHRSVSWYQQTPGQGLQFLFEYFSETQRNKGNFPGRFSGRQFSNSRSEMNVSTLELGDSALYLCASSRDPLAGGKYNEQFFGPGTRLTVL.

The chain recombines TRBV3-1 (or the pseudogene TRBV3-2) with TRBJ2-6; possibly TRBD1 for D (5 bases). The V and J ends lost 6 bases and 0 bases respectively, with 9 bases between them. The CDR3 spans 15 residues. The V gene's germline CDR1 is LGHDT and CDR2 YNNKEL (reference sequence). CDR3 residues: CASRPTDSGANVLTF. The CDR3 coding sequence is TGTGCCAGCAGACCGACAGACTCTGGGGCCAACGTCCTGACTTTC.

Written as DNA, the CDR3 is TGTGCCAGCAGTTTATCGATGGGGGGGGTTTGGGCCAAAAACATTCAGTACTTC. This codes for CASSLSMGGVWAKNIQYF. The chain uses TRBV27 and TRBJ2-4; 7 positions match TRBD2. CDR3 size: 18 residues. CDR1 and CDR2 (germline): MNHEY, SMNVEV (reference sequence). Losses at the gene ends were 0 bases for V and 1 base for J; bases not matched to a gene: 9.

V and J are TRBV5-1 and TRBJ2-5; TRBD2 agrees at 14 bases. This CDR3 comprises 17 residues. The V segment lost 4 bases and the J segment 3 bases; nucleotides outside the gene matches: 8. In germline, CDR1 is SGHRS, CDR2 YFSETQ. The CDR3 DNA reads TGCGCCAGCAGCCAGGGACTAGCGGGAGCGCAAGAAGAGACCCAGTACTTC. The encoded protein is CASSQGLAGAQEETQYF.

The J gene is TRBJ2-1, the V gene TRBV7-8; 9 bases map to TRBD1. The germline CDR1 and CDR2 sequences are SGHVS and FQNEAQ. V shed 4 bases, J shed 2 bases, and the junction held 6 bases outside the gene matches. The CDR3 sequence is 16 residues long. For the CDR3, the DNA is TGTGCCAGCAGCTGGTTGGACAGGGGAACCTACAATGAGCAGTTCTTC. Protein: CASSWLDRGTYNEQFF.

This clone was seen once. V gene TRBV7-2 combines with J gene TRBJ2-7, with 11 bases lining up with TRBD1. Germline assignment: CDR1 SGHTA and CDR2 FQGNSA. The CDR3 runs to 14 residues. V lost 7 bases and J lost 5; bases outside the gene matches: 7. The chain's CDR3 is CASKRTGGDHEQYF. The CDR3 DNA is TGTGCCAGCAAAAGGACAGGGGGCGACCACGAGCAGTACTTC.

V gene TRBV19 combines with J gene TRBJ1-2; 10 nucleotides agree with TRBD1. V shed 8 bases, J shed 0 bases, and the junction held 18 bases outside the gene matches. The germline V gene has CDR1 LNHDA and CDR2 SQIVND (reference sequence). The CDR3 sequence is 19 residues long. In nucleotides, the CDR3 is TGTGCCAGTTTGGGTCCCCATCCGGGACAGGGGATAGCTAACTATGGCTACACCTTC. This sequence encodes CASLGPHPGQGIANYGYTF.

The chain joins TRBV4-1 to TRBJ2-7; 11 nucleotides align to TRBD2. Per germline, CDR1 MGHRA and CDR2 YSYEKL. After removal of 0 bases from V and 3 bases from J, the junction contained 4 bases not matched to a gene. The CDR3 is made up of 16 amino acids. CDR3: CASSQENGLAGYEQYF. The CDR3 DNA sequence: TGCGCCAGCAGCCAAGAGAACGGACTAGCGGGCTACGAGCAGTACTTC.

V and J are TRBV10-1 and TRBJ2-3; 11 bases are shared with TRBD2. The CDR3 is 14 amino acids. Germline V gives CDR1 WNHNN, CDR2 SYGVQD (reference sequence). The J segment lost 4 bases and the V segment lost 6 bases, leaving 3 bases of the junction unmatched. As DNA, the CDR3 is TGCGCCAGCAGCCCTAGCGGGGGGCCAGATACGCAGTATTTT. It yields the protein CASSPSGGPDTQYF.

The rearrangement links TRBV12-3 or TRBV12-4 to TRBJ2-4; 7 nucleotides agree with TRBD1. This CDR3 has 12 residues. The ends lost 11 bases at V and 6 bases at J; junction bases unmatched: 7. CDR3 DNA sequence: TGTGCCTCCCAGGGGGTTGGAAACATTCAGTACTTC. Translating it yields CASQGVGNIQYF.

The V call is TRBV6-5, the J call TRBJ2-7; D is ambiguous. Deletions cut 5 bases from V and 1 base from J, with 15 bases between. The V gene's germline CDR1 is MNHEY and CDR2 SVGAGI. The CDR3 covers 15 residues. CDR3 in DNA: TGTGCCAGCAGTAAAATTCAGGTGATGTCCTACGAGCAGTACTTC. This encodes CASSKIQVMSYEQYF.

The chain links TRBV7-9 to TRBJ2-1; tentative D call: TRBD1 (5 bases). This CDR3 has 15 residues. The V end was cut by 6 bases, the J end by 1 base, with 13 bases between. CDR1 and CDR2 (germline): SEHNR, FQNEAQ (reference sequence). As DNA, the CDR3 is TGTGCCAGCAGTAAAGCAGGGTTTTCCTACAATGAGCAGTTCTTC. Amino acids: CASSKAGFSYNEQFF. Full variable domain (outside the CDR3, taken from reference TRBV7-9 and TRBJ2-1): DTGVSQNPRHKITKRGQNVTFRCDPISEHNRLYWYRQTLGQGPEFLTYFQNEAQLEKSRLLSDRFSAERPKGSFSTLEIQRTEQGDSAMYLCASSKAGFSYNEQFFGPGTRLTVL.

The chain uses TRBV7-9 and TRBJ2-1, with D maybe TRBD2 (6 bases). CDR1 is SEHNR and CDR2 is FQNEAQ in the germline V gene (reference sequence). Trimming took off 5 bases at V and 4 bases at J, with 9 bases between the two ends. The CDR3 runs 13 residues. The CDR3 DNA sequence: TGTGCCAGCAGCCCTAGCGAGTACAATGAGCAGTTCTTC. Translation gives CASSPSEYNEQFF.